These 22 T cell receptor beta chains came from one sample sequenced in a study of T cells after posttransplantation cyclophosphamide (dated by TCRdb to 2016 to 2017). To prepare the library, the immunoSEQ multiplex PCR assay was applied. This immuneACCESS table, as held by TCRdb, lists in-frame sequences with V and J called but not all clones. Of the missing ones, under half trace to an unresolved V gene in checked studies; the others have no known cause. This sample holds around 66,000 clones; approximately 92% were observed only once. Clones ranked in the top ten supply about 3.1% of the sample. Sample: PBMCs. The receptors derive from a woman aged 25 to 39 in good health and a related stem cell transplant donor.

The gene calls are TRBV11-1 and TRBJ2-1; D remains ambiguous. This CDR3 has 15 residues. Trimming shortened V by 6 bases and J by 7 bases, and 19 bases separated the two germline ends. Germline CDR1 reads SGHAT; CDR2 reads FQDESV (reference sequence). The CDR3 is CASRNPAEPVNEQFF. Written as DNA, the CDR3 is TGTGCCAGCAGAAACCCCGCGGAACCGGTGAATGAGCAGTTCTTC. Drawing the rest from reference TRBV11-1 and TRBJ2-1, the complete variable domain is EAEVAQSPRYKITEKSQAVAFWCDPISGHATLYWYRQILGQGPELLVQFQDESVVDDSQLPKDRFSAERLKGVDSTLKIQPAELGDSAMYLCASRNPAEPVNEQFFGPGTRLTVL.

The V and J genes are TRBV7-8 and TRBJ2-7; possibly TRBD2 for D (6 bases). V was cut by 1 base and J by 0 bases, with 7 bases left in between. The CDR3 has 14 residues. CDR1 is SGHVS and CDR2 is FQNEAQ in the germline V gene. CDR3 bases: TGTGCCAGCAGCTTAGGGGGGGTCTCCTACGAGCAGTACTTC. Translated: CASSLGGVSYEQYF.

A single count supports this clone. J is TRBJ2-7 and V is TRBV19; 10 bases map to TRBD2. CDR1 is LNHDA and CDR2 is SQIVND in the germline V gene (reference sequence). With V trimmed by 4 bases and J by 2 bases, 11 bases remained unmatched. This CDR3 is built from 17 residues. The CDR3 region is CASSSQSGGAGPYEQYF. The DNA of the CDR3 is TGTGCCAGTAGTAGCCAAAGCGGGGGGGCCGGGCCCTACGAGCAGTACTTC.

This clone was observed a few times. This sequence joins TRBV5-1 and TRBJ1-4; 9 bases are a match to TRBD1. Germline V gene data show CDR1 as SGHRS and CDR2 as YFSETQ. CDR3 length: 16 residues. Trimming at V came to 4 bases and at J to 3 bases, leaving 7 bases not matched to a gene. CDR3 sequence reads: CASSVTGGRSNEKLFF. DNA for the CDR3: TGCGCCAGCAGCGTAACAGGGGGCAGGTCTAATGAAAAACTGTTTTTT.

The chain links TRBV7-8 to TRBJ1-1; perhaps TRBD1 as D (6 bases). CDR1 is SGHVS, CDR2 FQNEAQ, per germline. Trimming pared 4 bases from V and 0 bases from J, leaving 12 bases between. The CDR3 sequence is 15 residues long. CDR3 coding DNA: TGTGCCAGCAGCTCAACAGGGCATGTGAACACTGAAGCTTTCTTT. It is translated as CASSSTGHVNTEAFF.

The V and J genes are TRBV15 and TRBJ2-5; D is perhaps TRBD2 (7 bases). The CDR3 extends over 15 amino acids. CDR1 LNHNV and CDR2 YYDKDF come from the germline V gene (reference sequence). V shed 1 base and J shed 5 bases, with 14 bases lying between them. The CDR3 here is CATSRGLGGAETQYF. For the CDR3, the DNA is TGTGCCACCAGCAGAGGATTGGGGGGGGCTGAGACCCAGTACTTC.

Comments on this clone: Other DNA sequences within the sample encode an identical CDR3. The CDR3 loop reads CARQGASGGARRDTQYF. The CDR3 DNA reads as TGTGCCAGACAAGGGGCTAGCGGGGGGGCTAGGAGAGATACGCAGTATTTT. The chain couples TRBV7-8 to TRBJ2-3, with 12 bases fitting TRBD2. The CDR3 loop spans 17 amino acids. Germline CDR1 reads SGHVS; CDR2 reads FQNEAQ. V shed 9 bases, J shed 5 bases, and the junction held 15 bases outside the gene matches.

The chain employs TRBV7-3 and TRBJ1-1; D gene ambiguous. V was trimmed by 2 bases and J by 4 bases, leaving 8 bases between them. The CDR3 runs to 13 residues. Per the germline V gene, CDR1 is SGHTA and CDR2 is FQGTGA. CDR3 nucleotides: TGTGCCAGCAGCTTAGACGGCGGCACTGAAGCTTTCTTT. As protein: CASSLDGGTEAFF.

The J gene is TRBJ1-3, the V gene TRBV11-2; possibly TRBD1 for D (5 bases). With 1 base removed from V and 0 bases from J, the gap between germline ends came to 10 bases. The CDR3 covers 16 residues. Per the germline V gene, CDR1 is SGHAT and CDR2 is FQNNGV. CDR3 residues: CASSLGAGHSGNTIYF. Here the CDR3 DNA reads TGTGCCAGCAGCTTAGGCGCAGGACACTCTGGAAACACCATATATTTT.

The V and J genes are TRBV7-9 and TRBJ2-1; D is possibly TRBD2 (6 bases). Per germline, CDR1 SEHNR and CDR2 FQNEAQ (reference sequence). The V gene lost 7 bases and the J gene lost 3 bases, with 13 bases spanning the gap. The CDR3 length is 14 residues. This CDR3 is CASKIPGVYNEQFF. For the CDR3, the DNA is TGTGCCAGCAAGATACCGGGAGTCTACAATGAGCAGTTCTTC.

This chain joins TRBV9 and TRBJ1-3; D not certain. V lost 3 bases to trimming and J lost 0 bases, with 13 bases between them. The CDR3 loop spans 16 amino acids. CDR1 SGDLS and CDR2 YYNGEE come from the germline V gene. As DNA, the CDR3 is TGTGCCAGCAGCGAGACCGGACGGAGCTCTGGAAACACCATATATTTT. The encoded protein is CASSETGRSSGNTIYF. Supplemented by reference TRBV9 and TRBJ1-3, the full variable domain reads DSGVTQTPKHLITATGQRVTLRCSPRSGDLSVYWYQQSLDQGLQFLIQYYNGEERAKGNILERFSAQQFPDLHSELNLSSLELGDSALYFCASSETGRSSGNTIYFGEGSWLTVV.

The chain joins TRBV5-4 to TRBJ2-3, with 10 bases identical to TRBD1. Germline V gene sequence: CDR1 SGHNT, CDR2 YYREEE (reference sequence). The length of the CDR3 is 16 residues. After removal of 4 bases from V and 3 bases from J, the junction contained 8 bases not matched to a gene. The CDR3 reads CASSQDRGRKTDTQYF. As DNA, the CDR3 is TGTGCCAGCAGCCAAGACAGGGGGCGGAAGACAGATACGCAGTATTTT. Looking up the rest from reference TRBV5-4 and TRBJ2-3 gives the full variable domain: ETGVTQSPTHLIKTRGQQVTLRCSSQSGHNTVSWYQQALGQGPQFIFQYYREEENGRGNFPPRFSGLQFPNYSSELNVNALELDDSALYLCASSQDRGRKTDTQYFGPGTRLTVL.

V usage is TRBV5-8 and J usage is TRBJ2-6, with D possibly matching TRBD2 (5 bases). Germline-derived CDR1 and CDR2 are SGHTS and YDEGEE. The ends were cut back, 0 bases at V and 1 base at J, with 17 bases in the middle. This CDR3 has 19 amino acids. The CDR3 nucleotides read TGTGCCAGCAGCTTGGCTTTCGGGGTTCCACGGTCTGGGGCCAACGTCCTGACTTTC. Translated, it gives CASSLAFGVPRSGANVLTF.

DNA for the CDR3: TGTGCCAGCAGCTTCAGGGGGTGGGGCACTGAAGCTTTCTTT. Translating it yields CASSFRGWGTEAFF. The chain links TRBV7-2 to TRBJ1-1; TRBD1 matches 7 bases. Germline V lookup: CDR1 SGHTA, CDR2 FQGNSA. The CDR3 has 14 residues. Trimming cost V 3 bases and J 4 bases; bases outside gene matches: 5.

This clone appeared once. CDR3 nucleotides: TGTGCCAGCAGTCCTTCTCGGGCCCTTTTGGGCTACACCTTC. Residues: CASSPSRALLGYTF. The J gene is TRBJ1-2, the V gene TRBV6-5; D is ambiguous. The CDR3 consists of 14 residues. V was clipped by 5 bases and J by 8 bases, with 18 bases between them. Per germline, CDR1 MNHEY and CDR2 SVGAGI.

CDR3 loop: CARSPTKEDGYTF. CDR3 DNA: TGTGCCAGAAGCCCGACCAAGGAGGATGGCTACACCTTC. The rearrangement links TRBV5-3 to TRBJ1-2, with D uncertain. TRBV5-3 is noted as an ORF with a role that remains uncertain. CDR3 length: 13 amino acids. Trimming took off 4 bases at V and 6 bases at J, with 13 bases between the two ends.

The CDR3 DNA sequence: TGTGCCAGCAGCTTGTCTACAGGGGCGTCTGAAGCTTTCTTT. Translated, it gives CASSLSTGASEAFF. The chain recombines TRBV7-3 with TRBJ1-1, with 7 bases matching TRBD1. Germline V CDR1 and CDR2: SGHTA, FQGTGA. V shed 3 bases and J 6 bases; nucleotides not matched to a gene: 7. This CDR3 contains 14 residues.

The genes are TRBV29-1 and TRBJ2-2; possibly TRBD2 for D (5 bases). Germline V lookup: CDR1 SQVTM, CDR2 ANQGSEA. CDR3 length: 14 residues. V gave up 6 bases and J gave up 3 bases, with 14 bases separating them. The CDR3 coding sequence is TGCAGCGTCCGCGGGTCATTCTACACCGGGGAGCTGTTTTTT. Protein product: CSVRGSFYTGELFF.

This chain connects TRBV5-1 to TRBJ1-2, with D perhaps matching TRBD1 (6 bases). V shed 4 bases and J shed 1 base, with 11 bases lying between them. The CDR3 totals 14 residues. Germline loops: CDR1 SGHRS, CDR2 YFSETQ. The CDR3 region has the DNA TGCGCCAGCAGCAAACCGGACAGTAACTATGGCTACACCTTC. It yields the protein CASSKPDSNYGYTF.

This clone was seen once. The CDR3 sequence: CASSLLDSPTGELFF. CDR3 bases: TGTGCCAGCAGCCTCCTCGACAGTCCTACCGGGGAGCTGTTTTTT. This sequence joins TRBV5-6 and TRBJ2-2, with D possibly being TRBD1 (5 bases). The CDR3 is made up of 15 amino acids. Germline V gives CDR1 SGHDT, CDR2 YYEEEE. V was pared by 4 bases and J by 5 bases, with 15 bases between.

This sequence joins TRBV2 and TRBJ2-3, with 11 nucleotides matching TRBD2. Germline CDR1 and CDR2: SNHLY and FYNNEI. The J segment lost 3 bases and the V segment lost 8 bases, leaving 4 bases of the junction unmatched. This CDR3 spans 14 amino acids. The CDR3 loop is CASRTSGGTDTQYF. Here the CDR3 DNA reads TGTGCCAGCCGCACTAGCGGGGGAACAGATACGCAGTATTTT. The full variable domain, its missing parts supplied by reference TRBV2 and TRBJ2-3, is EPEVTQTPSHQVTQMGQEVILRCVPISNHLYFYWYRQILGQKVEFLVSFYNNEISEKSEIFDDQFSVERPDGSNFTLKIRSTKLEDSAMYFCASRTSGGTDTQYFGPGTRLTVL.

The rearrangement uses TRBV6-6 and TRBJ1-4, with D possibly matching TRBD1 (5 bases). CDR3 length: 14 residues. The V gene's germline CDR1 is MNHNY and CDR2 SVGAGI (reference sequence). V was pared by 2 bases and J by 8 bases, with 12 bases between. The CDR3 reads CASSYGARGEKLFF. In DNA form, the CDR3 reads TGTGCCAGCAGTTACGGGGCTCGGGGCGAAAAACTGTTTTTT.